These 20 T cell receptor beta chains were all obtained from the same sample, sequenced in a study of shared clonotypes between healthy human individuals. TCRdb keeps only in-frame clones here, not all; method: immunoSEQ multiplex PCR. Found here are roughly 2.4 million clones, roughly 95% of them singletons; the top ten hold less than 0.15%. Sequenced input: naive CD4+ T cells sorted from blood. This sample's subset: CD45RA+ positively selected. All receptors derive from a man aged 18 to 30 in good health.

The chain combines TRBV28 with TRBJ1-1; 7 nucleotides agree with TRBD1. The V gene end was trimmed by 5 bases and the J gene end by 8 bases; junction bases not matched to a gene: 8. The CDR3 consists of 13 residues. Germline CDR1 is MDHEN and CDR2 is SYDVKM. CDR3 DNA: TGTGCCAGCAGTAGTCCTCCAGGGGGGGAAGCTTTCTTT. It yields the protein CASSSPPGGEAFF.

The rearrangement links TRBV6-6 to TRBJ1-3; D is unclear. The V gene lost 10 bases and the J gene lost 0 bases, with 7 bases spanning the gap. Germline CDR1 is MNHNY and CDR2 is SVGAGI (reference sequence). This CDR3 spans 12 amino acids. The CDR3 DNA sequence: TGTGCCACAAAGGCCTCTGGAAACACCATATATTTT. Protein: CATKASGNTIYF.

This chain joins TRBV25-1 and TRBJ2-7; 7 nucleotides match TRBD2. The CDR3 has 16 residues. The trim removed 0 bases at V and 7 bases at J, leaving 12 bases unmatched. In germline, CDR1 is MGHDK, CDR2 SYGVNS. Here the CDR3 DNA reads TGTGCCAGCAGTGAATACGGTCTAGCGGCCTCCGGGGAGCAGTACTTC. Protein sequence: CASSEYGLAASGEQYF.

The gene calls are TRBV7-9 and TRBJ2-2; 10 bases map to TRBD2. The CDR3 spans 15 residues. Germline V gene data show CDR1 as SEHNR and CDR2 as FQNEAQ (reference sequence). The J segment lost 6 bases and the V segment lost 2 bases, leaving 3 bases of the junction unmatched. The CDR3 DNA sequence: TGTGCCAGCAGCTTACCTAGCGGGAGTCCCGGGGAGCTGTTTTTT. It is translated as CASSLPSGSPGELFF.

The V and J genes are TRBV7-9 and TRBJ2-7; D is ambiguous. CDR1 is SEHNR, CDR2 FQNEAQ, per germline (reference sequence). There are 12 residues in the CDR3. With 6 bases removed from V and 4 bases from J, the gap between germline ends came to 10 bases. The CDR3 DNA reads TGTGCCAGCAGTCGCAGTGGGTACGAGCAGTACTTC. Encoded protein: CASSRSGYEQYF.

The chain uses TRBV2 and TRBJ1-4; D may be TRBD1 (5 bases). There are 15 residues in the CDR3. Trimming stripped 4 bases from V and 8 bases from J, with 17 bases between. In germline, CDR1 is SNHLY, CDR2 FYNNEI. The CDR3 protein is CASSVAQGSGEKLFF. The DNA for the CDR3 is TGTGCCAGCAGTGTGGCCCAGGGCTCGGGGGAAAAACTGTTTTTT.

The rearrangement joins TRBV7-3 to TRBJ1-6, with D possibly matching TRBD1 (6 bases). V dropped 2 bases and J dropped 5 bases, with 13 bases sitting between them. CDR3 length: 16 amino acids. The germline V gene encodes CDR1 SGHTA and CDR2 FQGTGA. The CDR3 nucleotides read TGTGCCAGCAGCTTAGCGGGACATATAAATAATTCACCCCTCCACTTT. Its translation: CASSLAGHINNSPLHF.

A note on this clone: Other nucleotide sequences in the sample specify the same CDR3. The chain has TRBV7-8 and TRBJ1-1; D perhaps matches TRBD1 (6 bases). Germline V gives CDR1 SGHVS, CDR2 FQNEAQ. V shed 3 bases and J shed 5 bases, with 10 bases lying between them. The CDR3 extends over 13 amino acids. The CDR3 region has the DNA TGTGCCAGCAGCTTGGACAGAGAGACTGAAGCTTTCTTT. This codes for CASSLDRETEAFF.

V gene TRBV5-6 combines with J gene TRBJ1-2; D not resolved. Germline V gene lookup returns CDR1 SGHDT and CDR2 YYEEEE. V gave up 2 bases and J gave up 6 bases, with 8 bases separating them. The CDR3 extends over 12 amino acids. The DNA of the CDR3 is TGTGCCAGCAGCTTTGACTGGGATGGCTACACCTTC. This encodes CASSFDWDGYTF.

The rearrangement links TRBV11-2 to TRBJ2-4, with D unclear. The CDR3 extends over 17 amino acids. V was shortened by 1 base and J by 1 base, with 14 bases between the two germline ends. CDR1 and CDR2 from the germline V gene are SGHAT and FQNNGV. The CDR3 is CASSLVAPFGAKNIQYF. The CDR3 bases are TGTGCCAGCAGCTTAGTAGCCCCATTCGGGGCCAAAAACATTCAGTACTTC.

In DNA form, the CDR3 reads TGCGCCAGCAGCGGGGACAGTACGAACACTGAAGCTTTCTTT. Translated: CASSGDSTNTEAFF. The genes are TRBV5-1 and TRBJ1-1; 7 nucleotides match TRBD1. The CDR3 sequence is 14 residues long. The V gene's germline CDR1 is SGHRS and CDR2 YFSETQ. Trimming removed 4 bases from V and 1 base from J; junction bases left unmatched: 4. Looking up the rest from reference TRBV5-1 and TRBJ1-1 gives the full variable domain: KAGVTQTPRYLIKTRGQQVTLSCSPISGHRSVSWYQQTPGQGLQFLFEYFSETQRNKGNFPGRFSGRQFSNSRSEMNVSTLELGDSALYLCASSGDSTNTEAFFGQGTRLTVV.

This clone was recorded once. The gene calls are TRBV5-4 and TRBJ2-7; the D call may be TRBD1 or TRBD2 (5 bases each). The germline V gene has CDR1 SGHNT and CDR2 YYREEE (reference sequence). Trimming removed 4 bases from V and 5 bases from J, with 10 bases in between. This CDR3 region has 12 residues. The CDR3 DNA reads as TGTGCCAGCAGCCGGGACGGAGACGAGCAGTACTTC. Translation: CASSRDGDEQYF.

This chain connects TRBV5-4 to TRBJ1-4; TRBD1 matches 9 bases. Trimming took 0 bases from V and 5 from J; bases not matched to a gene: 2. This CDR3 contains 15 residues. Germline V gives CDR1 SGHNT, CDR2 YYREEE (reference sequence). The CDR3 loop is CASSLEGTGNEKLFF. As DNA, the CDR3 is TGTGCCAGCAGCTTGGAGGGGACAGGGAATGAAAAACTGTTTTTT.

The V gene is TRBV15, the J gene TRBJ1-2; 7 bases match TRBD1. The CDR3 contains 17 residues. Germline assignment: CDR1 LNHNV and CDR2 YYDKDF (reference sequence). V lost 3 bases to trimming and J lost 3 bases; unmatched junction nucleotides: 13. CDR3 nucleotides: TGTGCCACCAGCAGTCCCGACAGGGCCGGGACCCACTATGGCTACACCTTC. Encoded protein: CATSSPDRAGTHYGYTF.

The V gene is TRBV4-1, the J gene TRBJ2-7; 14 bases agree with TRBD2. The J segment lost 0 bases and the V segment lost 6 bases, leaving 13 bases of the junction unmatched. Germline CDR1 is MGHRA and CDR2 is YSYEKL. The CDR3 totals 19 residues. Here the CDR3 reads CASSRMRGLAGDPSYEQYF. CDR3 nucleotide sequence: TGCGCCAGCAGTCGGATGAGGGGACTAGCGGGGGATCCCTCCTACGAGCAGTACTTC.

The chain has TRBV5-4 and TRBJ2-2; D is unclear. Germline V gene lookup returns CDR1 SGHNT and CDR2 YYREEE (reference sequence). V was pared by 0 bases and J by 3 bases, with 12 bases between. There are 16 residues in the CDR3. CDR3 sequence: CASSLGSVLDTGELFF. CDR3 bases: TGTGCCAGCAGCTTGGGGTCCGTTCTGGACACCGGGGAGCTGTTTTTT.

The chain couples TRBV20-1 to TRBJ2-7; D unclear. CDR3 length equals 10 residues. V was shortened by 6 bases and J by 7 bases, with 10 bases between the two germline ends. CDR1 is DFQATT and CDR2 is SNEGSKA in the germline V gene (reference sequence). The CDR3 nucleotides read TGCAGTGCCCGATCATTTGAGCAGTACTTC. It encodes CSARSFEQYF.

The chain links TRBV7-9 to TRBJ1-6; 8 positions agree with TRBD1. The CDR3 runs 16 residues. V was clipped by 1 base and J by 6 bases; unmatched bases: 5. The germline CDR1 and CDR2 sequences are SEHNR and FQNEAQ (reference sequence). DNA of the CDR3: TGTGCCAGCAGCTTAGGGACAGGGATAGGTAATTCACCCCTCCACTTT. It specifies CASSLGTGIGNSPLHF.

The CDR3 DNA reads TGTGCCAGCAGTTCGGTAACGGAGAGAGCCTACGAGCAGTACTTC. Translation: CASSSVTERAYEQYF. This rearrangement joins TRBV6-5 to TRBJ2-7; D unclear. Germline CDR1 MNHEY, CDR2 SVGAGI. Trimming removed 4 bases at V and 2 bases at J, with 15 bases between. This CDR3 has 15 amino acids.

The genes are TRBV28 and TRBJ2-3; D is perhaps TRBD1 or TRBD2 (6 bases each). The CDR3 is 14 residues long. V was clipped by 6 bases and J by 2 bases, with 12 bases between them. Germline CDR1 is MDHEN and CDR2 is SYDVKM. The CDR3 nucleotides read TGTGCCAGCAGCCGCCGGGGGCCCACAGATACGCAGTATTTT. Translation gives CASSRRGPTDTQYF.